Listed here are 10 T cell receptor beta chains from one sample, sequenced in a study of neurological immune-mediated disorders. TCRdb re-called the 5' RACE reads through MiXCR, storing one row per CDR3 protein. The table has 50,000 or so distinct CDR3 sequences, approximately 3.3% seen once. The specimen was PBMCs. Receptors originate from a man aged 40-50 years with multiple sclerosis.

This clonotype was seen at least ten times. This chain joins TRBV4-1 and TRBJ2-6, with D possibly TRBD1 on 6 matching bases. V shed 0 bases and J shed 4 bases, with 13 bases lying between them. The CDR3 is made up of 17 amino acids. The germline V gene encodes CDR1 MGHRA and CDR2 YSYEKL. CDR3 DNA sequence: TGCGCCAGCAGCCAAGAGAGCCAGGGGTCCGGGGCCAACGTCCTGACTTTC. This gives the protein CASSQESQGSGANVLTF.

This clonotype has at least ten counts. The chain is built from TRBV5-1 and TRBJ1-1, with no clear D. Trimming removed 0 bases from V and 1 base from J, with 7 bases in between. This CDR3 region has 14 residues. CDR1 is SGHRS, CDR2 YFSETQ, per germline. CDR3 protein: CASSLAEKNTEAFF. As DNA, the CDR3 is TGCGCCAGCAGCTTGGCCGAGAAGAACACTGAAGCTTTCTTT.

This clonotype was observed many times. The V call is TRBV3-1, the J call TRBJ1-1, with D possibly matching TRBD1 (5 bases). Trimming removed 4 bases from V and 5 bases from J, with 8 bases in between. Germline CDR1 LGHDT, CDR2 YNNKEL (reference sequence). The CDR3 runs to 12 residues. Here the CDR3 DNA reads TGTGCCAGCAGCCCGGGACTGACTGAAGCTTTCTTT. Translated, it gives CASSPGLTEAFF.

This clonotype has at least ten counts. The genes are TRBV13 and TRBJ2-7; 10 nucleotides align to TRBD2. V was pared by 2 bases and J by 0 bases, with 10 bases of the junction left unmatched. The CDR3 consists of 18 residues. Germline-derived CDR1 and CDR2 are PRHDT and FYEKMQ (reference sequence). The CDR3 region is CASSLRVAGGSSSYEQYF. For the CDR3, the DNA is TGTGCCAGCAGCTTAAGGGTAGCGGGGGGCTCCAGCTCCTACGAGCAGTACTTC.

This clonotype was recorded many times. J is TRBJ2-3 and V is TRBV2, with 7 nucleotides matching TRBD2. V lost 6 bases and J lost 5; bases outside the gene matches: 5. The CDR3 runs 13 residues. The germline V gene encodes CDR1 SNHLY and CDR2 FYNNEI. This chain's CDR3 is CASSQGGEDTQYF. DNA of the CDR3: TGTGCCAGCAGCCAGGGAGGGGAAGATACGCAGTATTTT. Full variable domain (missing parts from reference TRBV2 and TRBJ2-3): EPEVTQTPSHQVTQMGQEVILRCVPISNHLYFYWYRQILGQKVEFLVSFYNNEISEKSEIFDDQFSVERPDGSNFTLKIRSTKLEDSAMYFCASSQGGEDTQYFGPGTRLTVL.

This clonotype was counted at least ten times. The chain has TRBV7-6 and TRBJ2-5, with D unresolved. Germline V gene sequence: CDR1 SGHVS, CDR2 FNYEAQ. The CDR3 is made up of 11 amino acids. Trimming shortened V by 5 bases and J by 1 base, and 2 bases separated the two germline ends. This chain's CDR3 is CASSIQETQYF. Here the CDR3 DNA reads TGTGCCAGCAGCATCCAAGAGACCCAGTACTTC. The full variable domain, rest sourced from reference TRBV7-6 and TRBJ2-5, is GAGVSQSPRYKVTKRGQDVALRCDPISGHVSLYWYRQALGQGPEFLTYFNYEAQQDKSGLPNDRFSAERPEGSISTLTIQRTEQRDSAMYRCASSIQETQYFGPGTRLLVL.

There are many counts of this clonotype. This rearrangement joins TRBV6-2 or TRBV6-3 to TRBJ2-7; D might be TRBD2 (5 bases). Germline CDR1 and CDR2: MNHEY and SVGEGT. V dropped 0 bases and J dropped 7 bases, with 10 bases sitting between them. The CDR3 covers 13 residues. CDR3 region: CASSYSVWEEQYF. The CDR3 coding sequence is TGTGCCAGCAGTTACTCGGTGTGGGAGGAGCAGTACTTC.

A remark on this clonotype: Just one base apart from a much larger clone, this may be a read error. The chain's CDR3 is CASRATDTQYF. The CDR3 coding sequence is TGTGCCAGCAGGGCCACAGATACGCAGTATTTT. The genes are TRBV6-6 and TRBJ2-3; D not certain. With 6 bases removed from V and 2 bases from J, the gap between germline ends came to 3 bases. The V gene's germline CDR1 is MNHNY and CDR2 SVGAGI (reference sequence). CDR3 length: 11 residues.

The genes are TRBV10-3 and TRBJ1-5; no firm D call. The germline V gene encodes CDR1 ENHRY and CDR2 SYGVKD. V gave up 0 bases and J gave up 4 bases, with 7 bases separating them. The CDR3 length is 14 residues. Here the CDR3 DNA reads TGTGCCATCAGTGAGTCAGGAGGGAATCAGCCCCAGCATTTT. It is translated as CAISESGGNQPQHF.

The chain couples TRBV7-2 to TRBJ2-6; 11 bases map to TRBD1. The germline gives CDR1 SGHTA, CDR2 FQGNSA. V was pared by 5 bases and J by 3 bases, with 12 bases of the junction left unmatched. The CDR3 length is 19 residues. The CDR3, as DNA: TGTGCCAGCAGCCCGACCCGGACAGGGGGCCCTGGTGGGGCCAACGTCCTGACTTTC. Translation: CASSPTRTGGPGGANVLTF. Full variable domain (outside the CDR3, taken from reference TRBV7-2 and TRBJ2-6): GAGVSQSPSNKVTEKGKDVELRCDPISGHTALYWYRQSLGQGLEFLIYFQGNSAPDKSGLPSDRFSAERTGGSVSTLTIQRTQQEDSAVYLCASSPTRTGGPGGANVLTFGAGSRLTVL.